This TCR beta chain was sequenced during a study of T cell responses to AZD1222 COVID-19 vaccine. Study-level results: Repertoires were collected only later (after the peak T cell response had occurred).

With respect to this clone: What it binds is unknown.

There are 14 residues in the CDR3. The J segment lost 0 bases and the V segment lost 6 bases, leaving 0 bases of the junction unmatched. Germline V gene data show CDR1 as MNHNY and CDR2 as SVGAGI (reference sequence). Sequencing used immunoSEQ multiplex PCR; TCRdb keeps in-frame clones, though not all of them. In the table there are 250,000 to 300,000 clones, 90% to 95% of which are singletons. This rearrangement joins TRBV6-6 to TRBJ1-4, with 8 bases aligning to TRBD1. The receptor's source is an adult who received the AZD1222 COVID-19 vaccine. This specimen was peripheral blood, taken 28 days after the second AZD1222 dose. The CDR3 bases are TGTGCCAGCAGGACAGGGGCAACTAATGAAAAACTGTTTTTT. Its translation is CASRTGATNEKLFF.